This T cell receptor (beta chain) came from a study of blood T cell repertoires in COVID-19. Study summary: The United States, Italy and Spain provided the acute and convalescent COVID-19 samples. PBMCs, B-cell-depleted T cells, or T cells provided the cDNA or gDNA that made up the material.

CDR1 is SQVTM and CDR2 is ANQGSEA in the germline V gene. There are 11 residues in the CDR3. The ends were cut back, 6 bases at V and 8 bases at J, with 11 bases in the middle. In the original workflow: Reference gene primers were amplified, and this amplification served to estimate nucleated cell counts. The data were produced by immunoSEQ multiplex PCR, yet TCRdb's version contains in-frame clones alone and is incomplete. V, J and clone size are taken as reported in that table, and D and trimming were inferred from the DNA itself. Among approximately 290,000 clones listed, 87% were seen once. The chain is built from TRBV29-1 and TRBJ2-1, with D possibly matching TRBD2 (6 bases). This TCR came from a young man with active or convalescent COVID-19. The material sequenced was peripheral blood. CDR3 bases: TGCAGCGTCAGGGACTTCGATGAGCAGTTCTTC. Protein product: CSVRDFDEQFF.